This passage covers 27 T cell receptor beta chains from one sample sequenced in a study of blood T cell repertoires in COVID-19. The data were produced by immunoSEQ multiplex PCR, yet TCRdb's version contains in-frame clones alone and is incomplete. The repertoire consists of 95,000 to 150,000 clones, with roughly three quarters occurring once and the leading ten covering 30% to 45%. Sample: peripheral blood. These TCRs come from a man in his forties with active or convalescent COVID-19.

This chain joins TRBV6-5 and TRBJ1-1; D call uncertain. CDR1 and CDR2 from the germline V gene are MNHEY and SVGAGI. Trimming took off 2 bases at V and 4 bases at J, with 8 bases between the two ends. CDR3 size: 13 residues. The CDR3 DNA is TGTGCCAGCAGTTACAGCGGAGGCACTGAAGCTTTCTTT. Amino acids: CASSYSGGTEAFF.

This chain uses TRBV3-1 (or the pseudogene TRBV3-2) with TRBJ2-6; D might be TRBD1 (6 bases). The CDR3 is 15 amino acids. CDR1 and CDR2 from the germline V gene are LGHDT and YNNKEL (reference sequence). V shed 4 bases and J shed 2 bases, with 9 bases lying between them. The CDR3 sequence is CASSRTVPGANVLTF. In nucleotides, the CDR3 is TGTGCCAGCAGCCGGACAGTCCCTGGGGCCAACGTCCTGACTTTC.

This sequence joins TRBV30 and TRBJ2-1; 10 bases fit TRBD2. CDR3 length: 14 amino acids. V was clipped by 0 bases and J by 10 bases; unmatched bases: 6. CDR1 is GTSNPN and CDR2 is SVGIG in the germline V gene (reference sequence). Here the CDR3 DNA reads TGTGCCTGGAGTGTATCTAGCGGGAGACCCGAGCAGTTCTTC. It encodes CAWSVSSGRPEQFF.

The rearrangement joins TRBV7-2 to TRBJ1-3, with 7 positions matching TRBD1. CDR1 SGHTA and CDR2 FQGNSA come from the germline V gene. The CDR3 totals 15 residues. The trim removed 4 bases at V and 4 bases at J, leaving 7 bases unmatched. The CDR3 protein is CASSSEGARGNTIYF. As DNA, the CDR3 is TGTGCCAGCAGCTCGGAGGGGGCGCGGGGAAACACCATATATTTT.

V usage is TRBV2 and J usage is TRBJ1-5, with 12 bases matching TRBD1. This CDR3 region has 14 residues. Germline-derived CDR1 and CDR2 are SNHLY and FYNNEI. Trimming cost V 7 bases and J 7 bases; bases outside gene matches: 5. The CDR3 spells CASNSGTGGQPQHF. CDR3 DNA: TGTGCCAGCAATTCCGGGACAGGGGGCCAGCCCCAGCATTTT.

The rearrangement joins TRBV11-2 to TRBJ2-7; 9 nucleotides agree with TRBD2. Germline lookup yields CDR1 SGHAT and CDR2 FQNNGV. There are 17 residues in the CDR3. Unmatched junction bases numbered 10, after V lost 0 bases and J lost 4 bases. The CDR3 nucleotides read TGTGCCAGCAGCTTAGATGGGACAGCCGCGGGGGGGTACGAGCAGTACTTC. Protein: CASSLDGTAAGGYEQYF.

J is TRBJ2-1 and V is TRBV19; no definite D call. In germline, CDR1 is LNHDA, CDR2 SQIVND (reference sequence). This CDR3 spans 17 amino acids. V dropped 4 bases and J dropped 0 bases, with 16 bases sitting between them. CDR3 protein: CASSTFPAWSSYNEQFF. Written as DNA, the CDR3 is TGTGCCAGTAGTACGTTCCCCGCTTGGAGCTCCTACAATGAGCAGTTCTTC.

The genes are TRBV24-1 and TRBJ1-5; tentatively, D is TRBD1 (6 bases). The CDR3 consists of 16 residues. V was pared by 4 bases and J by 3 bases, with 15 bases between. Per the germline V gene, CDR1 is KGHDR and CDR2 is SFDVKD. This CDR3 is CATSDSRQASNQPQHF. The CDR3 DNA reads as TGTGCCACCAGTGACTCTAGACAGGCCTCCAATCAGCCCCAGCATTTT.

The CDR3 sequence is CASSETDRLTPPIQYF. The CDR3 nucleotides read TGTGCCAGCAGTGAAACCGACAGACTCACCCCACCTATTCAGTACTTC. The chain recombines TRBV6-1 with TRBJ2-4; weak D call: TRBD1 (5 bases). Germline-derived CDR1 and CDR2 are MNHNS and SASEGT. Trimming stripped 2 bases from V and 10 bases from J, with 21 bases between. CDR3 length: 16 amino acids.

This clone has only a few counts. The chain couples TRBV6-5 to TRBJ1-5, with 8 bases matching TRBD1. The CDR3 contains 15 residues. Germline CDR1 and CDR2: MNHEY and SVGAGI. Trimming at V came to 5 bases and at J to 4 bases, leaving 7 bases not matched to a gene. CDR3 in DNA: TGTGCCAGCAGTCTACAGGGGGTCCCTAATCAGCCCCAGCATTTT. Its protein product is CASSLQGVPNQPQHF.

The V and J genes are TRBV27 and TRBJ1-6; possible D gene TRBD1, 6 bases. This CDR3 comprises 17 residues. With 2 bases removed from V and 7 bases from J, the gap between germline ends came to 18 bases. Germline CDR1 reads MNHEY; CDR2 reads SMNVEV (reference sequence). Here the CDR3 DNA reads TGTGCCAGCAGTTTAAGGGGACGGGGGGCCGAAAATTCACCCCTCCACTTT. This gives the protein CASSLRGRGAENSPLHF.

This clone showed up just a few times. V gene TRBV6-2 or TRBV6-3 combines with J gene TRBJ2-5; 11 bases line up with TRBD2. The germline CDR1 and CDR2 sequences are MNHEY and SVGEGT. The CDR3 length is 15 residues. After removal of 0 bases from V and 4 bases from J, the junction contained 1 base not matched to a gene. The CDR3 bases are TGTGCCAGCAGTTACTCAACTAGCGGGGGAGAGACCCAGTACTTC. Amino acids: CASSYSTSGGETQYF.

The chain has TRBV24-1 and TRBJ2-1; 7 positions agree with TRBD2. The CDR3 totals 13 residues. The germline V gene has CDR1 KGHDR and CDR2 SFDVKD. V lost 3 bases to trimming and J lost 8 bases; unmatched junction nucleotides: 3. CDR3 in DNA: TGTGCCACCAGTGATCCCCGGGAGGATGAGCAGTTCTTC. Its translation is CATSDPREDEQFF.

The chain joins TRBV20-1 to TRBJ2-1; a weak D match, TRBD1 (6 bases). The length of the CDR3 is 11 residues. The V end was cut by 6 bases, the J end by 8 bases, with 11 bases between. Looked up from germline, CDR1 is DFQATT and CDR2 is SNEGSKA (reference sequence). For the CDR3, the DNA is TGCAGTGCCACCACAGGGCATGAGCAGTTCTTC. Its translation is CSATTGHEQFF.

In DNA form, the CDR3 reads TGTGCCAGCAGTGTTGGACAGGACTATGGATGGGAAGCCCCCGGGGAGCTGTTTTTT. This gives the protein CASSVGQDYGWEAPGELFF. V and J are TRBV2 and TRBJ2-2; possibly TRBD1 for D (7 bases). V lost 4 bases and J lost 6, with 27 bases in between. CDR1 SNHLY and CDR2 FYNNEI come from the germline V gene. The CDR3 spans 19 residues.

The chain is built from TRBV13 and TRBJ2-1, with D maybe TRBD1 (5 bases). V lost 5 bases to trimming and J lost 1 base, with 9 bases between them. This CDR3 region has 14 residues. The germline gives CDR1 PRHDT, CDR2 FYEKMQ (reference sequence). The CDR3 sequence is CASSHRGSYNEQFF. CDR3 nucleotide sequence: TGTGCCAGCAGCCATAGGGGTTCCTACAATGAGCAGTTCTTC.

This clone showed up just once. The V and J genes are TRBV2 and TRBJ1-4; D unclear. In germline, CDR1 is SNHLY, CDR2 FYNNEI. Trimming removed 9 bases from V and 8 bases from J, with 16 bases in between. The CDR3 extends over 13 amino acids. The CDR3 nucleotides are TGTGCCAGTCTGTCGGACTTGTACGAAAAACTGTTTTTT. Its protein is CASLSDLYEKLFF.

In its sample, this clone was seen a few times. The rearrangement joins TRBV30 to TRBJ1-6; D is possibly TRBD1 (5 bases). V lost 4 bases to trimming and J lost 7 bases, with 17 bases between them. Germline CDR1 reads GTSNPN; CDR2 reads SVGIG (reference sequence). CDR3 length equals 15 residues. The CDR3 DNA reads as TGTGCCTGGACTCCGCCTTCCTACAGGAATTCACCCCTCCACTTT. It translates to CAWTPPSYRNSPLHF.

The rearrangement uses TRBV19 and TRBJ2-7, with D perhaps TRBD2 (5 bases). With 5 bases removed from V and 6 bases from J, the gap between germline ends came to 17 bases. Per the germline V gene, CDR1 is LNHDA and CDR2 is SQIVND (reference sequence). This CDR3 has 14 amino acids. The CDR3 here is CASSPSSAGTEQYF. In nucleotides, the CDR3 is TGTGCCAGTAGTCCTTCGAGTGCGGGTACCGAGCAGTACTTC.

Here the CDR3 reads CASSLGGTGELFF. The CDR3, as DNA: TGTGCCAGCAGTTTAGGAGGCACCGGGGAGCTGTTTTTT. The chain has TRBV27 and TRBJ2-2, with D possibly TRBD2 on 5 matching bases. V was pared by 2 bases and J by 4 bases, with 5 bases between. Germline V gives CDR1 MNHEY, CDR2 SMNVEV (reference sequence). The CDR3 spans 13 residues.

The rearrangement joins TRBV29-1 to TRBJ2-2, with 11 bases fitting TRBD2. Germline lookup yields CDR1 SQVTM and CDR2 ANQGSEA. Trimming took 4 bases from V and 5 from J; bases not matched to a gene: 3. The CDR3 runs 14 residues. The CDR3 spells CSVGVAGGTGELFF. In nucleotides, the CDR3 is TGCAGCGTTGGCGTAGCGGGGGGGACCGGGGAGCTGTTTTTT.

The chain links TRBV4-1 to TRBJ2-6; D is unresolved. The CDR3 length is 19 residues. Trimming shortened V by 0 bases and J by 4 bases, and 19 bases separated the two germline ends. CDR1 is MGHRA, CDR2 YSYEKL, per germline. The CDR3 sequence: CASSQEGDSFNTGANVLTF. CDR3 nucleotides: TGCGCCAGCAGCCAAGAAGGAGACTCCTTCAACACAGGGGCCAACGTCCTGACTTTC.

The gene calls are TRBV29-1 and TRBJ2-1, with 10 positions matching TRBD2. V dropped 1 base and J dropped 6; count of bases not matched to a gene: 6. Germline V CDR1 and CDR2: SQVTM, ANQGSEA. The CDR3 runs 15 residues. Written as DNA, the CDR3 is TGCAGCGTTGAAGCAACCGGGACTAGCGTCAATGAGCAGTTCTTC. This translates into CSVEATGTSVNEQFF.

The chain employs TRBV5-1 and TRBJ2-3, with 9 positions matching TRBD2. This CDR3 has 17 amino acids. Per germline, CDR1 SGHRS and CDR2 YFSETQ. The V segment lost 0 bases and the J segment 3 bases; nucleotides outside the gene matches: 8. DNA for the CDR3: TGCGCCAGCAGCTTGGCTCTAGCGGGACCCCAGACAGATACGCAGTATTTT. As protein: CASSLALAGPQTDTQYF.

The chain employs TRBV28 and TRBJ1-2; D is unclear. Germline values: CDR1 MDHEN, CDR2 SYDVKM. V gave up 3 bases and J gave up 2 bases, with 7 bases separating them. The CDR3 is made up of 13 amino acids. CDR3: CASSFNRNYGYTF. In nucleotides, the CDR3 is TGTGCCAGCAGTTTTAACAGAAACTATGGCTACACCTTC.

The chain joins TRBV3-1 (or the pseudogene TRBV3-2) to TRBJ1-2; 11 nucleotides agree with TRBD1. J lost 4 bases, V lost 0 bases, and 4 bases had no gene match. The length of the CDR3 is 16 residues. Germline V CDR1 and CDR2: LGHDT, YNNKEL (reference sequence). CDR3 residues: CASSQEGTGGLYGYTF. CDR3 in DNA: TGTGCCAGCAGCCAAGAAGGGACAGGGGGACTCTATGGCTACACCTTC.

The V and J genes are TRBV5-1 and TRBJ1-2; 8 positions match TRBD1. CDR3 size: 13 residues. Trimming took 4 bases from V and 5 from J; bases not matched to a gene: 4. In germline, CDR1 is SGHRS, CDR2 YFSETQ. The CDR3 sequence: CASSKDREYGYTF. In DNA form, the CDR3 reads TGCGCCAGCAGCAAGGACAGGGAGTATGGCTACACCTTC.